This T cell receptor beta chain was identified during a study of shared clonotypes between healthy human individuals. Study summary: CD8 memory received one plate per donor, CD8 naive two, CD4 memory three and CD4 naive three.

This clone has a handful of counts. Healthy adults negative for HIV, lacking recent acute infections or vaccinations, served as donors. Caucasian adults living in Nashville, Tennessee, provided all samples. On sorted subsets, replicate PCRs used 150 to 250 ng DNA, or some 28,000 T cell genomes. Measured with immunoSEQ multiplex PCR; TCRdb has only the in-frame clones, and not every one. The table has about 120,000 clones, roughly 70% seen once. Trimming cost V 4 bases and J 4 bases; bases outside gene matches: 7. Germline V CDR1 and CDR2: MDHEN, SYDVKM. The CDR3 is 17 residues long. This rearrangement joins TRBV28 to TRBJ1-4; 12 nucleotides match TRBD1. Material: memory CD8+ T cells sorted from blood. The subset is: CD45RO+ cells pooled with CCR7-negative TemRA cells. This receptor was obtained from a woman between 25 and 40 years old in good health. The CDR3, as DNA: TGTGCCAGCAGTTGGCCGGGACAGGGGGCTGGTAATGAAAAACTGTTTTTT. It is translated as CASSWPGQGAGNEKLFF. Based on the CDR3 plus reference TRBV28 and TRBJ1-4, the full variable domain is DVKVTQSSRYLVKRTGEKVFLECVQDMDHENMFWYRQDPGLGLRLIYFSYDVKMKEKGDIPEGYSVSREKKERFSLILESASTNQTSMYLCASSWPGQGAGNEKLFFGSGTQLSVL.